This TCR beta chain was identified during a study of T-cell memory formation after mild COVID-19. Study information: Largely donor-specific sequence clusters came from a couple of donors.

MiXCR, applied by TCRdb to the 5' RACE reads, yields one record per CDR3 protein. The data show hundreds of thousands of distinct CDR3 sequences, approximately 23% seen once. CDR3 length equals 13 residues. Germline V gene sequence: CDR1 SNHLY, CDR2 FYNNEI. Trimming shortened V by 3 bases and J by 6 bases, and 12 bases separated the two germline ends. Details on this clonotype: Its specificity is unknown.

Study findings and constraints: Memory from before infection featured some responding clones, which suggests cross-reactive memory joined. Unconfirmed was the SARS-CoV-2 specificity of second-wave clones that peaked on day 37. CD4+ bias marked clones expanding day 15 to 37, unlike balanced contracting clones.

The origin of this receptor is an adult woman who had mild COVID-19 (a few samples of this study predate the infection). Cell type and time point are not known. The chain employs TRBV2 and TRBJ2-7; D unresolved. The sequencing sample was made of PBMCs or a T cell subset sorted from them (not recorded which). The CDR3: CASSDLPSGEQYF. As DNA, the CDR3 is TGTGCCAGCAGTGATCTACCTTCGGGCGAGCAGTACTTC. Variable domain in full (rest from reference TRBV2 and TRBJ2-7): EPEVTQTPSHQVTQMGQEVILRCVPISNHLYFYWYRQILGQKVEFLVSFYNNEISEKSEIFDDQFSVERPDGSNFTLKIRSTKLEDSAMYFCASSDLPSGEQYFGPGTRLTVT.